This TCR beta chain was identified during a study of T-cell reconstitution after alpha-beta-depleted transplantation in children. General study findings and limits: T-cell counts and diversity were attributed mostly to newly produced T cells one year after transplant.

Unique molecular identifiers were used in preparing the TCRbeta library. Each CDR3 protein is one row after TCRdb ran MiXCR on the PCR reads. The sample carries about 1,000,000 distinct CDR3 sequences, about 29% recorded once. From germline, CDR1 is LNHNV and CDR2 YYDKDF (reference sequence). V was pared by 0 bases and J by 2 bases, with 12 bases between. This CDR3 contains 16 residues. This clonotype was picked up a small number of times. Its target is not known. The receptor was isolated from a boy less than two years old who had a stem cell transplant for SCID, so the T cells may come from the graft donor. The J gene is TRBJ2-3, the V gene TRBV15; D not resolved. Sequencing used PBMCs, mostly from graft donor cells, obtained 360 days after TCRalphabeta/CD19-depleted stem cell transplant. CDR3 sequence reads: CATSRDQDFNTDTQYF. The CDR3 region has the DNA TGTGCCACCAGCAGAGATCAAGATTTTAACACAGATACGCAGTATTTT.